The TCR beta chain under discussion was sequenced for a study of blood T cell repertoires in COVID-19. Overall study: Acute and convalescent COVID-19 samples came from the United States, Italy and Spain. The analysed material was cDNA or gDNA that came from T cells, B-cell-depleted T cells, or PBMCs.

The authors' processing: Amplification from reference gene primers served as the basis for estimated nucleated cell counts. Measured with immunoSEQ multiplex PCR; TCRdb has only the in-frame clones, and not every one. The DNA gave D and trimming, while V, J and clone size come from that table. The sample yields about 100,000 clones, around 81% seen once. This receptor was obtained from a man in his fifties or sixties with active or convalescent COVID-19. The sample was peripheral blood.

The CDR3: CASSTTIAGGPLPGTDTQYF. CDR3 in DNA: TGTGCCAGCAGCACCACAATAGCGGGAGGGCCTCTCCCTGGCACAGATACGCAGTATTTT. This chain joins TRBV21-1 and TRBJ2-3; whether TRBD2, the table's D call, matches the DNA was not checked. TRBV21-1 is designated a pseudogene. The CDR3 has 20 residues.